This T cell receptor (beta chain) was identified in a study of blood T cells in healthy people across ages. Ranging in age from about 6 to 90, the donors were healthy Caucasian individuals from Russia. Then a second PCR, running roughly 7 to 11 cycles, was carried out with a sample-barcoded 5' primer and a J-beta primer mix. Every sample gave at least 2.5 million paired-end reads containing CDR3. One entry per CDR3 protein results from TCRdb running MiXCR on the 5' RACE reads. This sample has 450,000 to 650,000 distinct CDR3 sequences; less than 25% occur once, and the top ten carry 8.5% to 9.5%. The sample also formed part of further work on T cells of mothers and their children. That source adds: Barcodes for each sample and 2-4 random nucleotides were added by the M1S primer used in the second PCR.

Sequencing was carried out using blood. The clonotype was recovered from a boy aged 5 to 17 in good health.

The CDR3 sequence is CATSQGANTGELFF. The DNA for the CDR3 is TGTGCCACCAGTCAGGGCGCGAACACCGGGGAGCTGTTTTTT. The V gene is TRBV24-1, the J gene TRBJ2-2; possibly TRBD1 for D (5 bases). CDR1 is KGHDR, CDR2 SFDVKD, per germline. Trimming stripped 6 bases from V and 0 bases from J, with 7 bases between. The CDR3 extends over 14 amino acids.